This T cell receptor (beta chain) was identified during a study of blood T cell repertoires in COVID-19. Background on the study: COVID-19 samples collected from the United States, Italy and Spain covered acute and convalescent phases.

About this clone: This specimen includes other DNA sequences encoding the same CDR3.

Per the authors' pipeline: Counts of nucleated cells, estimated from reference gene primer amplification, were obtained. Some clones are missing from TCRdb's copy, which holds only in-frame ones; the method was immunoSEQ multiplex PCR. The V and J calls and clone size were taken over from that table, and D and trimming were inferred from the DNA. The sample includes just over 300,000 clones, nearly 90% of them seen just once. In terms of age and location, participants ranged from roughly 18 to 90 years and lived in about two dozen US areas. Cohort placement rested on clinical history that participants reported themselves. The germline gives CDR1 MDHEN, CDR2 SYDVKM. This CDR3 has 15 amino acids. J lost 5 bases, V lost 5 bases, and 5 bases had no gene match.

The rearrangement uses TRBV28 and TRBJ1-6, with TRBD1 identical over 8 bases. The sequence was obtained from a woman aged 18-29 years with acute COVID-19. Material for sequencing was PBMCs or T cells enriched from blood (not recorded which). The CDR3 loop reads CASSLGQGDNSPLHF. In DNA form, the CDR3 reads TGTGCCAGCAGTCTCGGACAGGGAGATAATTCACCCCTCCACTTT. The whole variable domain, filled in from reference TRBV28 and TRBJ1-6, reads DVKVTQSSRYLVKRTGEKVFLECVQDMDHENMFWYRQDPGLGLRLIYFSYDVKMKEKGDIPEGYSVSREKKERFSLILESASTNQTSMYLCASSLGQGDNSPLHFGNGTRLTVT.